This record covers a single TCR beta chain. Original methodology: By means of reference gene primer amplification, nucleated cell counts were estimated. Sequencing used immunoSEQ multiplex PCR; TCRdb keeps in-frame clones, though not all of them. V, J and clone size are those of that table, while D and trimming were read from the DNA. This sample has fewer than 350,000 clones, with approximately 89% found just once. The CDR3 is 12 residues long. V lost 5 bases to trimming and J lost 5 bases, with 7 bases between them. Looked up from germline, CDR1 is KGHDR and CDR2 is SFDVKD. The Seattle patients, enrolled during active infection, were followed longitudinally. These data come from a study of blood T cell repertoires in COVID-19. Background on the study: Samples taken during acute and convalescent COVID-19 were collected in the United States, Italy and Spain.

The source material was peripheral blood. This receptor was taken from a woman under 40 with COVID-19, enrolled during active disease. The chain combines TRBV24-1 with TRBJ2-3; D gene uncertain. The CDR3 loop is CATSAELDTQYF. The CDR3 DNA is TGTGCCACCAGTGCCGAGCTAGATACGCAGTATTTT.